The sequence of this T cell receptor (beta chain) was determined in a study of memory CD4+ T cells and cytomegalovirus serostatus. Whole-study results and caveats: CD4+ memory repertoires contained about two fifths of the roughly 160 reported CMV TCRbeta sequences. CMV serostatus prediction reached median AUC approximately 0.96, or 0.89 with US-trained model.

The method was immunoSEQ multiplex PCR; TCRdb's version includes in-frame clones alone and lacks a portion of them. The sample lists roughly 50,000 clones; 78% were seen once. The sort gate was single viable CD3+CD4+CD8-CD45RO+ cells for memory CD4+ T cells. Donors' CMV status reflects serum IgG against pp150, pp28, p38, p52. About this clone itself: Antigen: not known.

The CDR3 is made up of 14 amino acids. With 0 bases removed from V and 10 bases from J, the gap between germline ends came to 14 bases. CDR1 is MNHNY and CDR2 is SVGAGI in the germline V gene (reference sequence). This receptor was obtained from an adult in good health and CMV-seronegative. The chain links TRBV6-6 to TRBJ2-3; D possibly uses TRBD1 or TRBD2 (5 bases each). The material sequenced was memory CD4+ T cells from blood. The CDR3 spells CASSYSILGEPQYF. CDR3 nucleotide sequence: TGTGCCAGCAGTTACTCGATTTTAGGGGAGCCGCAGTATTTT.